These 24 T cell receptor beta chains share one sample of origin, sequenced in a study of blood T cell repertoires in COVID-19. Only in-frame clones appear in the TCRdb table, and some are missing; sequencing was by immunoSEQ multiplex PCR. The table records 150,000 to 200,000 clones, about 80% of them present only once. The specimen was peripheral blood. These receptors were obtained from a woman aged 70-85 years with acute or convalescent COVID-19.

The rearrangement joins TRBV9 to TRBJ1-2; D is perhaps TRBD1 (5 bases). The germline V gene encodes CDR1 SGDLS and CDR2 YYNGEE. The CDR3 length is 16 residues. V was trimmed by 3 bases and J by 2 bases, leaving 17 bases between them. This CDR3 reads CASSGRAGRENYGYTF. Here the CDR3 DNA reads TGTGCCAGCAGCGGACGAGCTGGCAGGGAAAACTATGGCTACACCTTC.

This chain links TRBV28 with TRBJ1-3, with 7 nucleotides matching TRBD1. V shed 4 bases and J 2 bases; nucleotides not matched to a gene: 2. In germline, CDR1 is MDHEN, CDR2 SYDVKM. The CDR3 loop spans 14 amino acids. The CDR3 loop reads CASSYGTAGNTIYF. The CDR3, as DNA: TGTGCCAGCAGTTACGGGACAGCTGGAAACACCATATATTTT.

This clone was counted between two and nine times. The V call is TRBV9, the J call TRBJ2-7, with 9 bases that match TRBD1. Per the germline V gene, CDR1 is SGDLS and CDR2 is YYNGEE. This CDR3 region has 15 residues. Trimming at V came to 0 bases and at J to 4 bases, leaving 5 bases not matched to a gene. CDR3 amino acids: CASSVGGTGLYEQYF. DNA for the CDR3: TGTGCCAGCAGCGTAGGAGGGACAGGGCTTTACGAGCAGTACTTC.

This rearrangement joins TRBV27 to TRBJ2-5, with D perhaps matching TRBD1 (6 bases). The CDR3 runs to 15 residues. Trimming removed 8 bases at V and 5 bases at J, with 21 bases between. Per germline, CDR1 MNHEY and CDR2 SMNVEV (reference sequence). The CDR3 region is CASRPTGWAGETQYF. CDR3 DNA sequence: TGTGCCAGCCGACCGACAGGTTGGGCGGGTGAGACCCAGTACTTC.

CDR3 sequence: CASSPGLAGGGFQETQYF. The CDR3 DNA is TGCGCCAGCAGCCCTGGACTAGCGGGGGGCGGGTTTCAAGAGACCCAGTACTTC. V is TRBV5-1 and J is TRBJ2-5, with 14 bases that match TRBD2. CDR3 size: 18 residues. Germline-derived CDR1 and CDR2 are SGHRS and YFSETQ. J was trimmed by 2 bases and V by 4 bases; bases with no gene match: 10.

V is TRBV5-1 and J is TRBJ1-2; no clear D gene. Germline assignment: CDR1 SGHRS and CDR2 YFSETQ. Trimming cost V 0 bases and J 5 bases, with 8 bases left between them. The CDR3 sequence is 13 residues long. The CDR3: CASSLESVYGYTF. In DNA form, the CDR3 reads TGCGCCAGCAGCTTGGAGTCGGTATATGGCTACACCTTC.

The CDR3 loop reads CASSPDTQGGSAEAFF. The CDR3, as DNA: TGCGCCAGCAGCCCGGACACTCAGGGGGGCTCCGCTGAAGCTTTCTTT. The rearrangement links TRBV5-1 to TRBJ1-1, with 7 bases fitting TRBD1. The CDR3 extends over 16 amino acids. Germline CDR1 is SGHRS and CDR2 is YFSETQ. With 4 bases clipped from V and 6 bases from J, the junction kept 15 bases outside the gene matches. Full variable domain (missing parts from reference TRBV5-1 and TRBJ1-1): KAGVTQTPRYLIKTRGQQVTLSCSPISGHRSVSWYQQTPGQGLQFLFEYFSETQRNKGNFPGRFSGRQFSNSRSEMNVSTLELGDSALYLCASSPDTQGGSAEAFFGQGTRLTVV.

The chain is built from TRBV6-5 and TRBJ1-1; D might be TRBD1 (5 bases). The CDR3 contains 14 residues. Looked up from germline, CDR1 is MNHEY and CDR2 is SVGAGI. Trimming took off 8 bases at V and 0 bases at J, with 13 bases between the two ends. The CDR3 DNA is TGTGCCAGCGCAGGGTACGTGGTGAACACTGAAGCTTTCTTT. Amino acid sequence: CASAGYVVNTEAFF.

V gene TRBV11-2 combines with J gene TRBJ2-7, with D perhaps matching TRBD1 (6 bases). V dropped 2 bases and J dropped 4 bases, with 9 bases sitting between them. This CDR3 is built from 13 residues. Germline CDR1 and CDR2: SGHAT and FQNNGV. CDR3 in DNA: TGTGCCAGCAGCTTACAGGGGAGTTACGAGCAGTACTTC. It specifies CASSLQGSYEQYF.

The genes are TRBV7-2 and TRBJ1-6; 8 bases agree with TRBD1. The germline V gene encodes CDR1 SGHTA and CDR2 FQGNSA. V lost 7 bases and J lost 9; bases outside the gene matches: 5. This CDR3 has 13 amino acids. CDR3 in DNA: TGTGCCAGCACCCCACAGGGGGGTTCACCCCTCCACTTT. This codes for CASTPQGGSPLHF.

This clone has a handful of counts. This chain connects TRBV5-1 to TRBJ1-6; D not certain. V dropped 4 bases and J dropped 7 bases, with 12 bases sitting between them. The germline V gene has CDR1 SGHRS and CDR2 YFSETQ. The CDR3 runs to 14 residues. The CDR3 loop is CASSASPGNSPLHF. The CDR3 coding sequence is TGCGCCAGCAGCGCCTCCCCGGGAAATTCACCCCTCCACTTT.

The chain recombines TRBV7-2 with TRBJ2-1; 13 nucleotides align to TRBD2. Germline assignment: CDR1 SGHTA and CDR2 FQGNSA. This CDR3 region has 15 residues. V dropped 3 bases and J dropped 5; count of bases not matched to a gene: 1. The CDR3 protein is CASSFGLAGDNEQFF. The CDR3 bases are TGTGCCAGCAGCTTCGGACTAGCGGGAGACAATGAGCAGTTCTTC.

The chain has TRBV5-4 and TRBJ1-1; possible D gene TRBD1, 6 bases. CDR1 SGHNT and CDR2 YYREEE come from the germline V gene (reference sequence). This CDR3 contains 15 residues. V shed 4 bases and J shed 0 bases, with 13 bases lying between them. CDR3 nucleotides: TGTGCCAGCAGCCAAACAGGGATTTTGAACACTGAAGCTTTCTTT. Its translation: CASSQTGILNTEAFF.

The DNA for the CDR3 is TGTGCCAGCACTGCACAGGGGGCGAGGACCGGGGAGCTGTTTTTT. It codes for CASTAQGARTGELFF. The chain links TRBV6-5 to TRBJ2-2; TRBD1 matches 9 bases. The CDR3 length is 15 residues. Germline assignment: CDR1 MNHEY and CDR2 SVGAGI. After removal of 7 bases from V and 5 bases from J, the junction contained 8 bases not matched to a gene.

The chain employs TRBV19 and TRBJ1-5; 7 bases line up with TRBD1. Germline V gene sequence: CDR1 LNHDA, CDR2 SQIVND (reference sequence). The V gene end was trimmed by 5 bases and the J gene end by 8 bases; junction bases not matched to a gene: 6. The CDR3 spans 13 residues. The DNA for the CDR3 is TGTGCCAGTAGTGTCAGGGGGAGCGAGCCCCAGCATTTT. It translates to CASSVRGSEPQHF.

The genes are TRBV4-2 and TRBJ2-3, with D unresolved. CDR1 is LGHNA, CDR2 YNFKEQ, per germline. The CDR3 sequence is 14 residues long. V was trimmed by 2 bases and J by 4 bases, leaving 10 bases between them. The CDR3 here is CASSQTLGPDTQYF. The CDR3, as DNA: TGTGCCAGCAGCCAAACCCTGGGCCCAGATACGCAGTATTTT.

J is TRBJ1-6 and V is TRBV11-3, with TRBD1 identical over 9 bases. The CDR3 is 13 amino acids. Germline-derived CDR1 and CDR2 are SGHNT and YENEEA. Trimming at V came to 11 bases and at J to 7 bases, leaving 6 bases not matched to a gene. Here the CDR3 DNA reads TGTGCCGGGAGGGGGACAGGGAATTCACCCCTCCACTTT. It specifies CAGRGTGNSPLHF.

The chain carries TRBV5-6 and TRBJ1-2; 7 nucleotides align to TRBD1. The V gene end was trimmed by 4 bases and the J gene end by 8 bases; junction bases not matched to a gene: 5. The length of the CDR3 is 12 residues. The germline CDR1 and CDR2 sequences are SGHDT and YYEEEE. The DNA of the CDR3 is TGTGCCAGCAGCCGACAGGGTGGCGGCTACACCTTC. Amino acids: CASSRQGGGYTF. Combining the CDR3 with reference TRBV5-6 and TRBJ1-2 gives the whole variable domain DAGVTQSPTHLIKTRGQQVTLRCSPKSGHDTVSWYQQALGQGPQFIFQYYEEEERQRGNFPDRFSGHQFPNYSSELNVNALLLGDSALYLCASSRQGGGYTFGSGTRLTVV.

The CDR3: CASSLDLAGVNVVDTQYF. The CDR3 region has the DNA TGTGCCAGCAGCTTGGATCTAGCGGGAGTAAATGTCGTAGATACGCAGTATTTT. The V and J genes are TRBV5-4 and TRBJ2-3, with 10 bases aligning to TRBD2. The CDR3 covers 18 residues. Looked up from germline, CDR1 is SGHNT and CDR2 is YYREEE (reference sequence). Trimming took 0 bases from V and 5 from J; bases not matched to a gene: 12.

V is TRBV4-2 and J is TRBJ2-7; tentative D call: TRBD2 (5 bases). Germline CDR1 is LGHNA and CDR2 is YNFKEQ. V was clipped by 1 base and J by 6 bases, with 13 bases between them. The CDR3 has 14 residues. CDR3 in DNA: TGTGCCAGCAGCCAAGCACTGGCTGGGAGCGAGCAGTACTTC. The encoded protein is CASSQALAGSEQYF.

The gene calls are TRBV27 and TRBJ2-7; 7 positions agree with TRBD1. The V gene end was trimmed by 6 bases and the J gene end by 7 bases; junction bases not matched to a gene: 9. This CDR3 region has 13 residues. Germline lookup yields CDR1 MNHEY and CDR2 SMNVEV (reference sequence). The CDR3 reads CASRVHTGVEQYF. The CDR3 coding sequence is TGTGCCAGCAGGGTTCACACAGGGGTTGAGCAGTACTTC.

The chain uses TRBV7-6 and TRBJ1-3; no reliable D call. The CDR3 runs to 11 residues. The germline CDR1 and CDR2 sequences are SGHVS and FNYEAQ. Trimming shortened V by 3 bases and J by 10 bases, and 7 bases separated the two germline ends. CDR3 in amino acids: CASSLGETIYF. CDR3 sequence (DNA): TGTGCCAGCAGCTTGGGCGAGACCATATATTTT.

Details on this clone: Mismatch with germline at one junction end may stem from a read error. The rearrangement joins TRBV4-3 to TRBJ1-2, with D possibly TRBD1 on 6 matching bases. The CDR3 has 15 amino acids. CDR1 LGHNA and CDR2 YSLEER come from the germline V gene. The CDR3 spells CASSQDNRENYSYTF. The CDR3 bases are TGCGCCAGCAGCCAAGATAACAGGGAGAACTATAGCTACACCTTC.

The V gene is TRBV19, the J gene TRBJ2-1, with 7 positions matching TRBD2. Germline loops: CDR1 LNHDA, CDR2 SQIVND (reference sequence). The J segment lost 7 bases and the V segment lost 0 bases, leaving 6 bases of the junction unmatched. The CDR3 runs 15 residues. CDR3 bases: TGTGCCAGTAGTATAGACGCGCGGGAGTGGAATGAGCAGTTCTTC. Residues: CASSIDAREWNEQFF. The entire variable domain, with the rest obtained from reference TRBV19 and TRBJ2-1, is as follows: DGGITQSPKYLFRKEGQNVTLSCEQNLNHDAMYWYRQDPGQGLRLIYYSQIVNDFQKGDIAEGYSVSREKKESFPLTVTSAQKNPTAFYLCASSIDAREWNEQFFGPGTRLTVL.